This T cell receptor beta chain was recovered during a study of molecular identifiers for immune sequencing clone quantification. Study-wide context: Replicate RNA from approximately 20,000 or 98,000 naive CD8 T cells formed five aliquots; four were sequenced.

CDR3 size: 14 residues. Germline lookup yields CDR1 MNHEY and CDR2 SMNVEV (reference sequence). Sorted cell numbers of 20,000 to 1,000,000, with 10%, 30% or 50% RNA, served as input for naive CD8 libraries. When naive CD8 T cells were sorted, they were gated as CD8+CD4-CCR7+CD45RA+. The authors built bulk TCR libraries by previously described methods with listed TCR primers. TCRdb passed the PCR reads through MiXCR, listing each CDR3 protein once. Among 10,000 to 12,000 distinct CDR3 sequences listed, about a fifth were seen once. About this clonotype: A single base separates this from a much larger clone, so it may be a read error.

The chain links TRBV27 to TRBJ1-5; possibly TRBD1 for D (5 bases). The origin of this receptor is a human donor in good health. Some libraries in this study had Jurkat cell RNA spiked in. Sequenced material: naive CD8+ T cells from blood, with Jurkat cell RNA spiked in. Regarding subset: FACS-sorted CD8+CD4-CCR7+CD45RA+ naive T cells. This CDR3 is CASSSGMGNRPQHF. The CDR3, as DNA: TGTGCCAGCAGTTCAGGGATGGGCAATCGGCCCCAGCATTTT.